This TCR delta chain was identified in a study of Vδ1+ human thymocytes. Comment on this clone: What it binds is unknown.

Germline V gene sequence: CDR1 TSWWSYY, CDR2 QGS. The CDR3 has 15 residues. Trimming removed 1 base at V and 2 bases at J, with 11 bases between. RNA was extracted from the cells and then reverse transcribed. Multiplex PCR used pooled V-gene forward primers and a constant-region reverse primer to amplify CDR3s. TCRdb redid clone calling on the multiplex PCR reads using CATT. The sample consists of roughly 50,000 delta-chain clones, approximately 15% of them appearing once. Overall study findings and caveats: Unlike peripheral blood Vdelta1+ controls, thymic delta-chain sequences included 20% to 25% Vdelta2 and few Vdelta3. In the thymus, TRG and TRD repertoires looked highly polyclonal with Gaussian CDR3 lengths.

Sequencing was performed on Vdelta1+ gamma-delta thymocytes from the thymus. Subset meaning: FACS-sorted CD3+ TCRalphabeta- TCRVdelta1+ TCRVdelta2- thymocytes. This rearrangement joins TRDV1 to TRDJ1; TRDD3 might be the D (6 bases). The clonotype comes from a boy under two years old who had congenital heart surgery. The CDR3, as DNA: TGTGCTCTTGGGGAACGCCCTGGGGATACCGATAAACTCATCTTT. It translates to CALGERPGDTDKLIF.